This T cell receptor (beta chain) was captured by sequencing in a study of response to subunit inactivated influenza vaccine. The study, taken as a whole, reports: After each seasonal influenza vaccination, few new T cells are recruited, the authors suggested.

Using its own MiXCR run on the RT-PCR reads, TCRdb lists one record per CDR3 protein. Found here are about 800,000 distinct CDR3 sequences, around 20% of them singletons; the top ten hold more than 8.5%. Trimming at V came to 4 bases and at J to 2 bases, leaving 8 bases not matched to a gene. Germline assignment: CDR1 LNHDA and CDR2 SQIVND (reference sequence). The CDR3 length is 15 residues. This clonotype was detected only a few times. The target antigen is unknown. The input for sequencing was PBMCs from blood, taken around 5 days after vaccination. This receptor was taken from a man aged 50 or older who received an inactivated influenza vaccine. This chain connects TRBV19 to TRBJ2-7; 7 bases agree with TRBD2. The CDR3 is CASSTLASGPYEQYF. The DNA of the CDR3 is TGTGCCAGTAGTACCCTCGCTAGCGGACCCTACGAGCAGTACTTC.